The rows below give T cell receptor beta chains drawn from one sample of a study of T-cell memory formation after mild COVID-19. TCRdb re-derived calls from the 5' RACE reads in MiXCR, one entry per CDR3 protein. The sample has about 340,000 distinct CDR3 sequences, roughly 21% seen once. The specimen sequenced was PBMCs or a T cell subset sorted from them (not recorded which). Receptor source: an adult woman who had mild COVID-19 (a few samples of this study predate the infection). Cell type and time point are not known. CDR3s leave out the opening cysteine and the closing phenylalanine or tryptophan.

J: TRBJ2-7; V: TRBV9; CDR3: ASSVTRAGEQY
J: TRBJ2-1; V: TRBV20-1; CDR3: SASFGGAGNEQF
J: TRBJ2-7; V: TRBV12-3/TRBV12-4; CDR3: ASSSSGSYEQY
J: TRBJ2-3; V: TRBV10-3; CDR3: AISYSTDTQY
J: TRBJ1-6; V: TRBV3-1; CDR3: ASSQEFGREYNSPLH
J: TRBJ2-7; V: TRBV10-3; CDR3: AISDPAGQQTSYEQY
J: TRBJ1-2; V: TRBV12-3/TRBV12-4; CDR3: ASTGTAYGYT
J: TRBJ1-2; V: TRBV28; CDR3: ASSLADGYT
J: TRBJ2-1; V: TRBV12-3/TRBV12-4; CDR3: ASSSGGLAGANEQF
J: TRBJ2-7; V: TRBV6-5; CDR3: ASSRTGTSGESYEQY
J: TRBJ2-6; V: TRBV9; CDR3: ASSETGAADWPGANVLT
J: TRBJ1-2; V: TRBV5-1; CDR3: ASSLGANYGYT
J: TRBJ2-1; V: TRBV7-9; CDR3: ASSHDSEQF
J: TRBJ1-1; V: TRBV7-9; CDR3: ASSLRGEAF
J: TRBJ2-6; V: TRBV7-9; CDR3: ASSLSLAGRSGANVLT
J: TRBJ2-1; V: TRBV6-5; CDR3: ASSYSPGLVAYNEQF
J: TRBJ2-7; V: TRBV29-1; CDR3: SVETRYEQY
J: TRBJ1-1; V: TRBV20-1; CDR3: SARRGTVGDTEAF
J: TRBJ1-1; V: TRBV7-8; CDR3: ASSSEVPGQGLTEAF
J: TRBJ2-3; V: TRBV18; CDR3: ASSVTSGSIGDTQY
J: TRBJ1-4; V: TRBV6-6; CDR3: ASSYSVEGREKLF
J: TRBJ2-5; V: TRBV6-1; CDR3: ASTVGVDVETQY
J: TRBJ1-4; V: TRBV29-1; CDR3: SVPDRAGQKLF
J: TRBJ2-2; V: TRBV29-1; CDR3: SVDQGGELF
J: TRBJ2-7; V: TRBV25-1; CDR3: ASSDKQGSTYEQY
J: TRBJ1-4; V: TRBV5-1; CDR3: ASSLGGEKLF
J: TRBJ1-5; V: TRBV6-2/TRBV6-3; CDR3: ASSGLEGLNQPQH
J: TRBJ1-1; V: TRBV10-3; CDR3: AISESGGGAEAF
J: TRBJ2-3; V: TRBV30; CDR3: AWSVGPPDTQY